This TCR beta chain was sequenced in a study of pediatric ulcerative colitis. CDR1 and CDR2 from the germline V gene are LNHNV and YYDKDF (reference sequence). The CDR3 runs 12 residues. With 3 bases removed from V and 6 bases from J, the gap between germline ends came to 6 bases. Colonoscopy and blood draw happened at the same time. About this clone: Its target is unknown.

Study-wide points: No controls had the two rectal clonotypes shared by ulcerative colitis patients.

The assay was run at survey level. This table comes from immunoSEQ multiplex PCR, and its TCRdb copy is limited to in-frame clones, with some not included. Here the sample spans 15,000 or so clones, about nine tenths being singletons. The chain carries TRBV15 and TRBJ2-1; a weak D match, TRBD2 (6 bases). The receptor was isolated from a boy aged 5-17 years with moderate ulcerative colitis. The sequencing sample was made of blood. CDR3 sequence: CATSSGGNEQFF. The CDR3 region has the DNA TGTGCCACCAGCAGCGGGGGCAATGAGCAGTTCTTC. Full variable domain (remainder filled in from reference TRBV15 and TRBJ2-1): DAMVIQNPRYQVTQFGKPVTLSCSQTLNHNVMYWYQQKSSQAPKLLFHYYDKDFNNEADTPDNFQSRRPNTSFCFLDIRSPGLGDTAMYLCATSSGGNEQFFGPGTRLTVL.